Detailed here is one T cell receptor beta chain. Its antigen is not known. The source of the sample is a study of cytomegalovirus exposure and HLA in healthy donors. V was clipped by 2 bases and J by 6 bases, with 14 bases between them. The CDR3 consists of 15 residues. Germline assignment: CDR1 SGHRS and CDR2 YFSETQ. Study-wide findings and caveats: In an earlier analysis, about 90% or about 30%: the productive usage of most TCR beta V segments.

60 Vbeta and 13 Jbeta primers were used in PCR. Assay used: immunoSEQ multiplex PCR; TCRdb lists only in-frame clones, some missing. The table has over 150,000 clones, 77% seen once. This clonotype originated in a man aged 25-45 years in good health and CMV-seropositive. The genes are TRBV5-1 and TRBJ2-2; tentatively, D is TRBD2 (6 bases). Sequencing was carried out using PBMCs. The CDR3: CASSFGGSVSGELFF. The CDR3 region has the DNA TGCGCCAGCAGCTTCGGGGGTAGCGTATCCGGGGAGCTGTTTTTT.